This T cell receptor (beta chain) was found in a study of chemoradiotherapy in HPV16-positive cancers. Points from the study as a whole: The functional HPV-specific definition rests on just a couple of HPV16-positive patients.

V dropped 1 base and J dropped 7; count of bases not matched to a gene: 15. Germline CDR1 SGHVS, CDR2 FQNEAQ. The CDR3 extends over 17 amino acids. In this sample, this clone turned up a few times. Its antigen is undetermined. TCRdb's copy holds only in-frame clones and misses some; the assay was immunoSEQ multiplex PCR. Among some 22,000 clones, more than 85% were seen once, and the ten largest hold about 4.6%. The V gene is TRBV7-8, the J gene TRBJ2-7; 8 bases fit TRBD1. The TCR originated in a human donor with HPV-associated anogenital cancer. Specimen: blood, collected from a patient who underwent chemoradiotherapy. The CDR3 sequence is CASSLDGVLGQGWEQYF. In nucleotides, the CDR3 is TGTGCCAGCAGCTTAGACGGTGTTCTTGGACAGGGTTGGGAGCAGTACTTC.